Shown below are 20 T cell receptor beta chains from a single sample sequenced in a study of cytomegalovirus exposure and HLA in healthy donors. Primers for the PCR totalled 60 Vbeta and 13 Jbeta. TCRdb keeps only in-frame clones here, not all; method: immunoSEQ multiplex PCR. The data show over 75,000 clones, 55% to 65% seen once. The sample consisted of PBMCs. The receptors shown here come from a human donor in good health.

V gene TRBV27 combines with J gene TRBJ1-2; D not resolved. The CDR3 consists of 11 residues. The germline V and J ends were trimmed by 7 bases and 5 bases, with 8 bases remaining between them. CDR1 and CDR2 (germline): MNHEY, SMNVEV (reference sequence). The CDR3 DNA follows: TGTGCCAGCATTGGGGAGTATGGCTACACCTTC. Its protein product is CASIGEYGYTF.

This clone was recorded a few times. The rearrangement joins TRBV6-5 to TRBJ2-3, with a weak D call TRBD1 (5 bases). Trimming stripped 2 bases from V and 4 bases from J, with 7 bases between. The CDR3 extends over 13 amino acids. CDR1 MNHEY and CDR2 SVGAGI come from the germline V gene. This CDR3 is CASSYRGADTQYF. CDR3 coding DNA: TGTGCCAGCAGTTACAGGGGCGCAGATACGCAGTATTTT.

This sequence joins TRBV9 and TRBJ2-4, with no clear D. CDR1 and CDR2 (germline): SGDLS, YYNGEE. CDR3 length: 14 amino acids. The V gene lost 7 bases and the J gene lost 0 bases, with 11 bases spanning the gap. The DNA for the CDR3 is TGTGCCAGCCAACTCCAAAAAGCCAAAAACATTCAGTACTTC. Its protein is CASQLQKAKNIQYF.

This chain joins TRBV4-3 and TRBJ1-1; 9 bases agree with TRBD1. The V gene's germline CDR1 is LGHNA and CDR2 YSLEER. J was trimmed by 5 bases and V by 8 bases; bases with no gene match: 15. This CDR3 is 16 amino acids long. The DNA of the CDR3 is TGCGCCAGCCATCCGGGACAGGGCAGGGAAGAGACTGAAGCTTTCTTT. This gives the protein CASHPGQGREETEAFF.

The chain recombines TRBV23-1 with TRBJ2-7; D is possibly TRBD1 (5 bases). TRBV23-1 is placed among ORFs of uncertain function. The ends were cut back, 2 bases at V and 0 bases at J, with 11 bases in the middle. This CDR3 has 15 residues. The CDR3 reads CASSQRGQGSYEQYF. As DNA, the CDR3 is TGCGCCAGCAGTCAACGAGGTCAGGGCTCCTACGAGCAGTACTTC.

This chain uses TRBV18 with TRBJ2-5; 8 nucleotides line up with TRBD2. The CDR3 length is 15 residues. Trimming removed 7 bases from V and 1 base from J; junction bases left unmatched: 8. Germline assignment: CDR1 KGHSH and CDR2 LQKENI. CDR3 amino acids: CASYRTAGGQETQYF. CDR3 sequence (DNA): TGTGCCAGCTACCGAACGGCGGGGGGCCAAGAGACCCAGTACTTC.

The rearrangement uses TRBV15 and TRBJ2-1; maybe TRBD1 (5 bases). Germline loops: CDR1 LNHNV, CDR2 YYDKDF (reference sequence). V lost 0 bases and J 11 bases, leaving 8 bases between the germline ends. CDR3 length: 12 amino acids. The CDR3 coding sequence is TGTGCCACCAGCAGAGATCAGGGAAAGCAGTTCTTC. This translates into CATSRDQGKQFF.

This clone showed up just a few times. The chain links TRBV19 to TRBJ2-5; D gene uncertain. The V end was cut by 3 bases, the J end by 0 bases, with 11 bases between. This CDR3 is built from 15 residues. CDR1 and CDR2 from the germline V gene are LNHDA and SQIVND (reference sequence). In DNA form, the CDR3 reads TGTGCCAGTAGTATGGCTCCACAGTACCAAGAGACCCAGTACTTC. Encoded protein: CASSMAPQYQETQYF.

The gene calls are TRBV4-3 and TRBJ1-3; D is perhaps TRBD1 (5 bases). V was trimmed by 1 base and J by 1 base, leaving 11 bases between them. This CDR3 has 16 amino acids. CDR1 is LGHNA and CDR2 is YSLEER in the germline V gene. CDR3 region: CASSQVRALSGNTIYF. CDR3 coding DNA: TGCGCCAGCAGCCAAGTCAGGGCATTGTCTGGAAACACCATATATTTT.

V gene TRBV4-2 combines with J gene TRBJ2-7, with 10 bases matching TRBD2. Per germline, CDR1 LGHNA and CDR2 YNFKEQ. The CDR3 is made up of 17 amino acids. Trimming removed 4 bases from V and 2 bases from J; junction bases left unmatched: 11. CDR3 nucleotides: TGTGCCAGCAGCCCGCACCATACTAGCGGGGTGGCCTACGAGCAGTACTTC. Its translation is CASSPHHTSGVAYEQYF.

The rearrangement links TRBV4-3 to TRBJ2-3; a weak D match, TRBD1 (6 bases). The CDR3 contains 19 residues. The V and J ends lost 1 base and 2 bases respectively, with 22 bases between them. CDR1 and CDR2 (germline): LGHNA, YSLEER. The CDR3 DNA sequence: TGCGCCAGCAGCCAAGTGGCCCGACTCGGAGTGGGGGCCACAGATACGCAGTATTTT. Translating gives CASSQVARLGVGATDTQYF.

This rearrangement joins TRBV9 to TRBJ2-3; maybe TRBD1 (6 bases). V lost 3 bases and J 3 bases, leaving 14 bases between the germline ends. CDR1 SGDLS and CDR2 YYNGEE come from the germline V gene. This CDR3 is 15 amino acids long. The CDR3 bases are TGTGCCAGCAGCGCACAGGGTCCCAGGACAGATACGCAGTATTTT. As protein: CASSAQGPRTDTQYF.

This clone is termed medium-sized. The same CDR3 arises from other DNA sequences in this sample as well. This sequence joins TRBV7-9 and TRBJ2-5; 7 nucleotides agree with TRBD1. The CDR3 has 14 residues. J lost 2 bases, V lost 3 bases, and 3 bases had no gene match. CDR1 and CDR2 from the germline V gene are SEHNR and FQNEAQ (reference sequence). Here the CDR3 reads CASSFRDSQETQYF. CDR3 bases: TGTGCCAGCAGCTTCCGGGACAGTCAAGAGACCCAGTACTTC. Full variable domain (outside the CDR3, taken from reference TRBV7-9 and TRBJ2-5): DTGVSQNPRHKITKRGQNVTFRCDPISEHNRLYWYRQTLGQGPEFLTYFQNEAQLEKSRLLSDRFSAERPKGSFSTLEIQRTEQGDSAMYLCASSFRDSQETQYFGPGTRLLVL.

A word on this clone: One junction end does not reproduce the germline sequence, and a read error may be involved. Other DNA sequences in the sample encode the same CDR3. In nucleotides, the CDR3 is TGCGCCAGCTCACCGGACCGGGAGGGGGCGCGGTACTATGGCTACACCTTC. Its protein product is CASSPDREGARYYGYTF. The chain joins TRBV18 to TRBJ1-2; 7 bases align to TRBD1. CDR1 is KGHSH and CDR2 is LQKENI in the germline V gene. CDR3 length: 17 residues.

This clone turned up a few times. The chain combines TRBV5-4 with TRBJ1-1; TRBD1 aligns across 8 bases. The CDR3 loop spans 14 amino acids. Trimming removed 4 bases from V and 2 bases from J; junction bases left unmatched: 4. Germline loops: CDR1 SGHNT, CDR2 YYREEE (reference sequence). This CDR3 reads CASSPTGDNTEAFF. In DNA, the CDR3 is TGTGCCAGCAGCCCGACAGGGGACAACACTGAAGCTTTCTTT.

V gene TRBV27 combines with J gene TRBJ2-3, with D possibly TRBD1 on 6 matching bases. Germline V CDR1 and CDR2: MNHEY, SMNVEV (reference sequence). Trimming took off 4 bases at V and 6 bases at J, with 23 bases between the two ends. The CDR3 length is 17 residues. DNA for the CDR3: TGTGCCAGCAGTTCCTACCGGGCCCGCTTTCAGGGGGATACGCAGTATTTT. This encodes CASSSYRARFQGDTQYF.

In DNA, the CDR3 is TGTGCCAGCAGCTTAGCGGAGGGCGGGGTTATCGCTTTCTTT. It specifies CASSLAEGGVIAFF. The chain carries TRBV7-6 and TRBJ1-1; D call uncertain. The ends were cut back, 0 bases at V and 11 bases at J, with 16 bases in the middle. The CDR3 sequence is 14 residues long. Germline V CDR1 and CDR2: SGHVS, FNYEAQ.

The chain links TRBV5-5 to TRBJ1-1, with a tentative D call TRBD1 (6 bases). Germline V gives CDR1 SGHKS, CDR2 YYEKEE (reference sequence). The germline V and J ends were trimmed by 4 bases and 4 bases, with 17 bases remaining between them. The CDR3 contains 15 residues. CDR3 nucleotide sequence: TGTGCCAGCAGCAACAGGGCGGCGGGAGTCACTGAAGCTTTCTTT. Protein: CASSNRAAGVTEAFF.

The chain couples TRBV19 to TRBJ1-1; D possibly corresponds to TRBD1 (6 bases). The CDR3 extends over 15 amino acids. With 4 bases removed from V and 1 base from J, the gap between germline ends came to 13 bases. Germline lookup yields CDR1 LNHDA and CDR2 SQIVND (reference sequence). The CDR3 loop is CASSTPLTGNTEAFF. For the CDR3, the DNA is TGTGCCAGTAGTACTCCCCTGACAGGGAACACTGAAGCTTTCTTT.

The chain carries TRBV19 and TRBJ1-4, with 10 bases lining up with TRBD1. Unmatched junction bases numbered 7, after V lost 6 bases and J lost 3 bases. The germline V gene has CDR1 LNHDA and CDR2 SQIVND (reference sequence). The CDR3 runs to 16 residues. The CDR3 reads CASRYQTGGSNEKLFF. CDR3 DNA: TGTGCCAGTAGATACCAGACAGGGGGCTCTAATGAAAAACTGTTTTTT.